This TCR beta chain was sequenced during a study of T cells in Graves' hyperthyroidism and ophthalmopathy. Unmatched junction bases numbered 11, after V lost 2 bases and J lost 5 bases. This CDR3 has 17 residues. CDR1 and CDR2 from the germline V gene are MGHRA and YSYEKL. This clonotype was seen ten or more times. TCR beta CDR3 sequences were amplified from RNA transcripts. HTBI primers were employed in a first-round RT-PCR of the TCR CDR3. MiXCR, applied by TCRdb to the multiplex PCR reads, yields one record per CDR3 protein. The sample holds about 480,000 distinct CDR3 sequences, about 24% seen once. Ophthalmopathy patients had Clinical Activity Score at least 3, NOSPECS grade at least 4, duration under 3 months.

The TCR sequence derives from a woman under 40 with Graves' ophthalmopathy. Sequencing was performed on blood. The chain joins TRBV4-1 to TRBJ1-5, with 8 nucleotides matching TRBD1. CDR3 DNA sequence: TGCGCCAGCAGCCAACGAGAAAGGACAGGGAAGGATCAGCCCCAGCATTTT. Translated, it gives CASSQRERTGKDQPQHF.